Listed below are T cell receptor beta chains from one sample, sequenced in a study of OX40 agonist ivuxolimab in advanced cancers. Assay: immunoSEQ multiplex PCR; the TCRdb copy retains only in-frame clones and omits some. The sample lists 30,000 to 45,000 clones; roughly 81% were seen once. The sequencing here drew on CD4+ or CD8+ T cells sorted from blood, taken in a trial of the OX40 agonist ivuxolimab. These receptors all come from an adult with an advanced solid tumor such as melanoma, head and neck, liver or kidney cancer. Each CDR3 is given with its conserved first and last residue. Fields, in order: CDR3 DNA, CDR3 protein, clone size, J gene, V gene, D gene. D genes are given only for firm matches. The size entry is marked missing in some rows and otherwise reads once, few, many or a size class.

DNA: TGTGCCAGCAGCTGGGGACTGGGGACTGAAGCTTTCTTT
CDR3: CASSWGLGTEAFF
size: once
J: TRBJ1-1
V: TRBV5-6
D: .

DNA: TGTGCCAGCAGCCAGTATAGGGAGGGCTACGAGCAGTACTTC
CDR3: CASSQYREGYEQYF
size: .
J: TRBJ2-7
V: TRBV7-2
D: TRBD2

DNA: TGTGCCAGCTCACCGGGACAGGGAACCACAGATACGCAGTATTTT
CDR3: CASSPGQGTTDTQYF
size: few
J: TRBJ2-3
V: TRBV18
D: TRBD1

DNA: TGTGCCAGCAGCTTACCCCTACACTCATATGGCTACACCTTC
CDR3: CASSLPLHSYGYTF
size: .
J: TRBJ1-2
V: TRBV7-9
D: .

DNA: TGTGCCAGCAGTCCCCCGACAGGGCTAAGCGAGCAGTACTTC
CDR3: CASSPPTGLSEQYF
size: .
J: TRBJ2-7
V: TRBV6-5
D: TRBD1

DNA: TGTGCCAACAGAGCAGGCACGAATCAGCCCCAGCATTTT
CDR3: CANRAGTNQPQHF
size: .
J: TRBJ1-5
V: TRBV7-9
D: .

DNA: TGTGCCAGCAGTTTAACTTATAGCGGGGGTTACGAGCAGTACTTC
CDR3: CASSLTYSGGYEQYF
size: few
J: TRBJ2-7
V: TRBV28
D: TRBD2

DNA: TGTGCCAGCAGCTTATCAGGGGGGGTAGTAGAGACCCAGTACTTC
CDR3: CASSLSGGVVETQYF
size: .
J: TRBJ2-5
V: TRBV7-3
D: .

DNA: TGTGCCAGCAGCTCTAGCGAAACGGATGAAAAACTGTTTTTT
CDR3: CASSSSETDEKLFF
size: .
J: TRBJ1-4
V: TRBV7-8
D: .

DNA: TGCGCCAGCAGAACGTCGGGGGAGCTTACCACCGGGGAGCTGTTTTTT
CDR3: CASRTSGELTTGELFF
size: .
J: TRBJ2-2
V: TRBV5-1
D: .

DNA: TGTGCCTGGAGTCGGGAGAGGATTTACAATGAGCAGTTCTTC
CDR3: CAWSRERIYNEQFF
size: .
J: TRBJ2-1
V: TRBV30
D: .

DNA: TGTGCCAGCAGCCAGGGGGTCTTCTCTGGAAACACCATATATTTT
CDR3: CASSQGVFSGNTIYF
size: .
J: TRBJ1-3
V: TRBV9
D: TRBD1

DNA: TGTGCCAGCAGCTTAGGGCATACCAATTCACCCCTCCACTTT
CDR3: CASSLGHTNSPLHF
size: .
J: TRBJ1-6
V: TRBV7-2
D: .

DNA: TGTGCCAGCACCAACGAGGGTGTTGGCACCGGGGAGCTGTTTTTT
CDR3: CASTNEGVGTGELFF
size: .
J: TRBJ2-2
V: TRBV2
D: .

DNA: TGTGCCAGCAGCGTAGGGGCGGGAGAGTCGACAGATACGCAGTATTTT
CDR3: CASSVGAGESTDTQYF
size: once
J: TRBJ2-3
V: TRBV9
D: TRBD2

DNA: TGTGCCAGTACCTCGGGACTAGTGAGACTCACCGGGGAGCTGTTTTTT
CDR3: CASTSGLVRLTGELFF
size: .
J: TRBJ2-2
V: TRBV19
D: TRBD2

DNA: TGTGCCAGCAGCCAAGGACAGTTGAACACTGAAGCTTTCTTT
CDR3: CASSQGQLNTEAFF
size: .
J: TRBJ1-1
V: TRBV6-5
D: .

DNA: TGTGCCAGCAGTGAAACGGGAAGGCAAGTTCCCGGGGCCAACGTCCTGACTTTC
CDR3: CASSETGRQVPGANVLTF
size: once
J: TRBJ2-6
V: TRBV6-4
D: .

DNA: TGTGCCAGCAAGGGGGGCCGGGGGACAGATACGCAGTATTTT
CDR3: CASKGGRGTDTQYF
size: few
J: TRBJ2-3
V: TRBV6-1
D: .

DNA: TGCGCCAGCAGCAGGGACATGAACACTGAAGCTTTCTTT
CDR3: CASSRDMNTEAFF
size: medium-sized
J: TRBJ1-1
V: TRBV5-1
D: .

DNA: TGTGCCAGCAGCGACGGGGGCCAGGGGCACATTCAGTACTTC
CDR3: CASSDGGQGHIQYF
size: .
J: TRBJ2-4
V: TRBV6-5
D: .

DNA: TGCGCCAGCCGCCTCCCTAGCGGGAGAACAGATACGCAGTATTTT
CDR3: CASRLPSGRTDTQYF
size: .
J: TRBJ2-3
V: TRBV5-1
D: TRBD2

DNA: TGTGCCAGCAGCTCCCGGACTAGCCGAGAGACCCAGTACTTC
CDR3: CASSSRTSRETQYF
size: .
J: TRBJ2-5
V: TRBV7-9
D: TRBD2

DNA: TGTGCCAGCTCACTCTCTAGCGGCAGAAGCACAGATACGCAGTATTTT
CDR3: CASSLSSGRSTDTQYF
size: .
J: TRBJ2-3
V: TRBV18
D: TRBD2

DNA: TGTGCCTTAACTGGGAGCTCCTACGAGCAGTACTTC
CDR3: CALTGSSYEQYF
size: .
J: TRBJ2-7
V: TRBV30
D: .

DNA: TGTGCCAGCACGGGAGGGCAGTCCTACGAGCAGTACTTC
CDR3: CASTGGQSYEQYF
size: few
J: TRBJ2-7
V: TRBV2
D: TRBD2

DNA: TGTGCCAGCAGTTCAGGGGGCTTGGAAGCCAAAAACATTCAGTACTTC
CDR3: CASSSGGLEAKNIQYF
size: .
J: TRBJ2-4
V: TRBV28
D: TRBD1

DNA: TGTGCCAGCAGTGACGGTGGGCAGGCCGCTTGGCCCCAGCATTTT
CDR3: CASSDGGQAAWPQHF
size: .
J: TRBJ1-5
V: TRBV6-1
D: .

DNA: TGTGCCTGGAGTGTTACAGGGTGGGGCGGCTACACCTTC
CDR3: CAWSVTGWGGYTF
size: .
J: TRBJ1-2
V: TRBV30
D: .

DNA: TGTGCCAGCACCCTCATACCAGGGGGGAACTACACCTTC
CDR3: CASTLIPGGNYTF
size: .
J: TRBJ1-2
V: TRBV28
D: TRBD1

DNA: TGTGCCAGCAGCCTGGACGGGTATAGCAATCAGCCCCAGCATTTT
CDR3: CASSLDGYSNQPQHF
size: .
J: TRBJ1-5
V: TRBV7-4
D: .

DNA: TGTGCCAGCAGCTCCTCCTCGGGGGTCAGCACAGATACGCAGTATTTT
CDR3: CASSSSSGVSTDTQYF
size: .
J: TRBJ2-3
V: TRBV11-3
D: .

DNA: TGTGCCAGCAGCGTAGGCCCTAGCGGGTTCGAGTCCGATACGCAGTATTTT
CDR3: CASSVGPSGFESDTQYF
size: few
J: TRBJ2-3
V: TRBV9
D: TRBD2

DNA: TGTGCCAGCAGTTCACCTGGGGCGGGGGGCCCCACAGATACGCAGTATTTT
CDR3: CASSSPGAGGPTDTQYF
size: .
J: TRBJ2-3
V: TRBV25-1
D: TRBD2

DNA: TGTGCCAGTAGTATCTCTCTCTGGGGAAGCTACGAGCAGTACTTC
CDR3: CASSISLWGSYEQYF
size: few
J: TRBJ2-7
V: TRBV19
D: .

DNA: TGTGCCAGCAGGCGACAGGGGGAATCACCCCTCCACTTT
CDR3: CASRRQGESPLHF
size: .
J: TRBJ1-6
V: TRBV28
D: TRBD1

DNA: TGTGCCAGCAGCGTCGTAGCGGGAGGGGGTAGGAATGAGCAGTTCTTC
CDR3: CASSVVAGGGRNEQFF
size: once
J: TRBJ2-1
V: TRBV9
D: TRBD2

DNA: TGTGCCAGCAGGGGGTGGGATACGCAGTATTTT
CDR3: CASRGWDTQYF
size: .
J: TRBJ2-3
V: TRBV28
D: .

DNA: TGTGCCAGCAGCCGTCAGGGAAACACTGAAGCTTTCTTT
CDR3: CASSRQGNTEAFF
size: .
J: TRBJ1-1
V: TRBV7-2
D: .

DNA: TGTGCCAGCAGCTTAGCCGGGGGGCGCAGGGAAGCTTTCTTT
CDR3: CASSLAGGRREAFF
size: .
J: TRBJ1-1
V: TRBV7-8
D: .

DNA: TGTGCCAGCAGCGTATCGACAGGGTGGGACAATGAGCAGTTCTTC
CDR3: CASSVSTGWDNEQFF
size: .
J: TRBJ2-1
V: TRBV9
D: TRBD1

DNA: TGTGCCAGTAGTGGGGCCGCCGAGCCCCAGCATTTT
CDR3: CASSGAAEPQHF
size: .
J: TRBJ1-5
V: TRBV28
D: .

DNA: TGTGCCAGCAGCGGGGGGGGACACCACCAAGAGACCCAGTACTTC
CDR3: CASSGGGHHQETQYF
size: .
J: TRBJ2-5
V: TRBV9
D: .

DNA: TGTGCCAGCTCATTAGCGGGAGGAAAAACAGATACGCAGTATTTT
CDR3: CASSLAGGKTDTQYF
size: .
J: TRBJ2-3
V: TRBV18
D: TRBD2

DNA: TGTGCCAGTAACCCAAGGAGCTCTGGGGCCAACGTCCTGACTTTC
CDR3: CASNPRSSGANVLTF
size: .
J: TRBJ2-6
V: TRBV19
D: .

DNA: TGTGCTAGTGGTTTAGCAGGAATTACAGATACGCAGTATTTT
CDR3: CASGLAGITDTQYF
size: .
J: TRBJ2-3
V: TRBV12-5
D: .

DNA: TGTGCCAGCAGTGGGCCGGGACAGGGTAACTATGGCTACACCTTC
CDR3: CASSGPGQGNYGYTF
size: .
J: TRBJ1-2
V: TRBV6-5
D: TRBD1

DNA: TGCGCCAGCAGCTTCATGGAAATCGGGGAGCTGTTTTTT
CDR3: CASSFMEIGELFF
size: .
J: TRBJ2-2
V: TRBV5-1
D: .

DNA: TGTGCCAGCACAAGGGGGCTCGATGAAAAACTGTTTTTT
CDR3: CASTRGLDEKLFF
size: once
J: TRBJ1-4
V: TRBV18
D: TRBD1

DNA: TGTGCCAGCAGTATACAGGGGTTAGGGGAGCAGTTCTTC
CDR3: CASSIQGLGEQFF
size: .
J: TRBJ2-1
V: TRBV7-7
D: TRBD1

DNA: TGTGCCAGCAGCGTAGCGGGACGCACAGATACGCAGTATTTT
CDR3: CASSVAGRTDTQYF
size: .
J: TRBJ2-3
V: TRBV9
D: .

DNA: TGTGCCAGCAGCCAAGGGTTACTCACTGAAGCTTTCTTT
CDR3: CASSQGLLTEAFF
size: .
J: TRBJ1-1
V: TRBV14
D: .

DNA: TGTGCCAGCAGTTACCAGGGTAACACTGAAGCTTTCTTT
CDR3: CASSYQGNTEAFF
size: .
J: TRBJ1-1
V: TRBV6-6
D: .

DNA: TGTGCCAGTAACGGCCGAAAGGCCACTGAAGCTTTCTTT
CDR3: CASNGRKATEAFF
size: .
J: TRBJ1-1
V: TRBV19
D: .

DNA: TGTGCCAGCAGTTTAAATCGGGGGAGCACTGAAGCTTTCTTT
CDR3: CASSLNRGSTEAFF
size: .
J: TRBJ1-1
V: TRBV28
D: .

DNA: TGTGCCAGCACCAGGTCCCCGGGACAGGGTCCCCACGAGCAGTACTTC
CDR3: CASTRSPGQGPHEQYF
size: .
J: TRBJ2-7
V: TRBV6-6
D: TRBD1

DNA: TGTGCCAGCAGCTTTAGCGGCACTTTTTACAATGAGCAGTTCTTC
CDR3: CASSFSGTFYNEQFF
size: .
J: TRBJ2-1
V: TRBV11-3
D: .

DNA: TGCAGCGTGTACCGGGACAGGGGGACTGAAGCTTTCTTT
CDR3: CSVYRDRGTEAFF
size: medium-sized
J: TRBJ1-1
V: TRBV29-1
D: TRBD1

DNA: TGTGCCAGCAGTCCCCCCCCCGGGGAGCTGTTTTTT
CDR3: CASSPPPGELFF
size: .
J: TRBJ2-2
V: TRBV28
D: .

DNA: TGTGCCAGCTCGCAGCCTACTAGCCCGGGCTACGAGCAGTACTTC
CDR3: CASSQPTSPGYEQYF
size: .
J: TRBJ2-7
V: TRBV18
D: .